Listed below are T cell receptor beta chains from one sample, sequenced in a study of sequential checkpoint blockade in melanoma. Assay: immunoSEQ multiplex PCR; the TCRdb copy retains only in-frame clones and omits some. Among about 4,100 clones listed, around a quarter were seen once. The material sequenced was tumor tissue (inferred from file names), taken from a patient given nivolumab and ipilimumab in sequence. The receptor set was obtained from a human donor with melanoma. The CDR3 runs from the conserved cysteine through the conserved F or W. The order of the fields is J gene, V gene, D gene, clone size, CDR3 protein, CDR3 DNA. A D gene is named only where the DNA matches it firmly. Part of the rows lack a size; the others show once, few, many or a class for expanded clones.

J: TRBJ2-6
V: TRBV12-5
D: -
size: -
CDR3: CASTPFTGLSSGANVLTF
DNA: TGTGCCAGCACCCCGTTCACAGGCCTAAGTTCTGGGGCCAACGTCCTGACTTTC

J: TRBJ2-3
V: TRBV11-3
D: -
size: few
CDR3: CASSRLGAGTDTQYF
DNA: TGTGCCAGCAGCCGCCTGGGGGCCGGAACAGATACGCAGTATTTT

J: TRBJ2-7
V: TRBV25-1
D: TRBD2
size: -
CDR3: CASSEGLESYEQYF
DNA: TGTGCCAGCAGTGAGGGACTAGAGTCCTACGAGCAGTACTTC

J: TRBJ1-1
V: TRBV11-3
D: -
size: -
CDR3: CASSQRQQNTEAFF
DNA: TGTGCCAGCAGCCAGAGACAGCAGAACACTGAAGCTTTCTTT

J: TRBJ2-1
V: TRBV18
D: TRBD2
size: -
CDR3: CASALFSGGRILANNEQFF
DNA: TGTGCCAGCGCACTGTTCTCGGGCGGGAGAATCCTTGCGAACAATGAGCAGTTCTTC

J: TRBJ1-3
V: TRBV10-2
D: -
size: -
CDR3: CASSEVSFSGNTIYF
DNA: TGCGCCAGCAGTGAAGTCAGTTTCTCTGGAAACACCATATATTTT

J: TRBJ2-3
V: TRBV15
D: -
size: -
CDR3: CATSSPSGRGSTDTQYF
DNA: TGTGCCACCAGCAGCCCCTCCGGGCGGGGAAGCACAGATACGCAGTATTTT

J: TRBJ1-4
V: TRBV19
D: TRBD1
size: few
CDR3: CASSIPRGAIEKLFF
DNA: TGTGCCAGTAGTATCCCCAGGGGGGCCATTGAAAAACTGTTTTTT

J: TRBJ2-3
V: TRBV14
D: -
size: -
CDR3: CASSLGGLGTQYF
DNA: TGTGCCAGCAGCCTTGGGGGTTTGGGTACGCAGTATTTT

J: TRBJ2-3
V: TRBV11-3
D: TRBD2
size: few
CDR3: CASSLTTTSGEAQYF
DNA: TGTGCCAGCAGCTTGACTACGACTAGCGGGGAAGCGCAGTATTTT

J: TRBJ2-7
V: TRBV12-1
D: -
size: -
CDR3: CASSLSGQGVYEQYF
DNA: TGTGCCAGCAGCCTCTCGGGACAGGGGGTATACGAGCAGTACTTC

J: TRBJ2-7
V: TRBV6-8
D: TRBD1
size: few
CDR3: CASSPRNRGTYSYEQYF
DNA: TGTGCCAGCAGTCCCCGGAACAGGGGGACCTACTCCTACGAGCAGTACTTC

J: TRBJ2-3
V: TRBV15
D: TRBD2
size: large
CDR3: CATSRVTSGSSTDTQYF
DNA: TGTGCCACCAGCAGAGTGACTAGCGGCTCTAGCACAGATACGCAGTATTTT

J: TRBJ2-5
V: TRBV4-1
D: -
size: few
CDR3: CASSQGTKETQYF
DNA: TGCGCCAGCAGCCAAGGGACTAAAGAGACCCAGTACTTC

J: TRBJ2-3
V: TRBV7-2
D: TRBD1
size: medium-sized
CDR3: CASSPGGTGTQYF
DNA: TGTGCCAGCAGCCCAGGGGGAACTGGTACGCAGTATTTT

J: TRBJ1-4
V: TRBV5-1
D: -
size: once
CDR3: CASRTGTVGEKLFF
DNA: TGCGCCAGCAGGACCGGGACGGTGGGGGAAAAACTGTTTTTT

J: TRBJ1-2
V: TRBV19
D: TRBD1
size: -
CDR3: CASSPRQGTTNYGYTF
DNA: TGTGCCAGTAGTCCTCGACAGGGGACGACTAACTATGGCTACACCTTC

J: TRBJ1-1
V: TRBV19
D: -
size: -
CDR3: CASSMGGTEAFF
DNA: TGTGCCAGTAGTATGGGGGGCACTGAAGCTTTCTTT

J: TRBJ2-1
V: TRBV6-8
D: -
size: few
CDR3: CASSYWSGVGEQFF
DNA: TGTGCCAGCAGTTACTGGTCGGGAGTGGGTGAGCAGTTCTTC

J: TRBJ2-1
V: TRBV6-8
D: TRBD2
size: few
CDR3: CASSYRAGGSYNEQFF
DNA: TGTGCCAGCAGTTACAGAGCGGGGGGTTCCTACAATGAGCAGTTCTTC

J: TRBJ2-7
V: TRBV19
D: -
size: -
CDR3: CASSPRGAMGEQYF
DNA: TGTGCCAGTAGTCCACGGGGCGCCATGGGCGAGCAGTACTTC

J: TRBJ2-1
V: TRBV19
D: TRBD1
size: few
CDR3: CASSLTGGHNEQFF
DNA: TGTGCCAGTAGTTTGACAGGGGGACACAATGAGCAGTTCTTC

J: TRBJ1-5
V: TRBV19
D: -
size: few
CDR3: CASSRLDQPQHF
DNA: TGTGCCAGTAGCCGACTGGATCAGCCCCAGCATTTT

J: TRBJ2-1
V: TRBV6-8
D: -
size: medium-sized
CDR3: CASSYSPDPYNEQFF
DNA: TGTGCCAGCAGTTACTCCCCAGACCCCTACAATGAGCAGTTCTTC

J: TRBJ1-6
V: TRBV11-3
D: TRBD1
size: many
CDR3: CASSPQGGVNSPLHF
DNA: TGTGCCAGCAGCCCACAGGGGGGGGTTAATTCACCCCTCCACTTT

J: TRBJ1-4
V: TRBV9
D: TRBD1
size: -
CDR3: CASSVSGGANEKLFF
DNA: TGTGCCAGCAGCGTATCAGGGGGTGCTAATGAAAAACTGTTTTTT

J: TRBJ2-1
V: TRBV11-3
D: TRBD2
size: -
CDR3: CASSAKGLAGSASYNEQFF
DNA: TGTGCCAGCAGCGCAAAAGGTTTAGCGGGGTCAGCCTCCTACAATGAGCAGTTCTTC

J: TRBJ1-6
V: TRBV11-3
D: TRBD1
size: few
CDR3: CASSLIGRDSHSPLHF
DNA: TGTGCCAGCAGCTTAATAGGGAGGGACAGCCATTCACCCCTCCACTTT

J: TRBJ1-1
V: TRBV5-1
D: -
size: once
CDR3: CASSLARGWDTEAFF
DNA: TGCGCCAGCAGCTTGGCTAGAGGGTGGGACACTGAAGCTTTCTTT

J: TRBJ2-2
V: TRBV6-8
D: -
size: medium-sized
CDR3: CASSVQLGRATGELFF
DNA: TGTGCCAGCAGTGTACAATTAGGCAGGGCGACCGGGGAGCTGTTTTTT

J: TRBJ2-1
V: TRBV15
D: -
size: -
CDR3: CATSLEAGYNEQFF
DNA: TGTGCCACCAGCCTTGAGGCGGGCTACAATGAGCAGTTCTTC

J: TRBJ2-4
V: TRBV28
D: -
size: few
CDR3: CATLSTGTINIQYF
DNA: TGTGCCACTCTCTCCACCGGGACGATAAACATTCAGTACTTC

J: TRBJ2-1
V: TRBV6-8
D: -
size: few
CDR3: CAISAGTFNEQFF
DNA: TGTGCCATCAGCGCCGGGACTTTCAATGAGCAGTTCTTC

J: TRBJ1-5
V: TRBV28
D: -
size: -
CDR3: CASSRRPDQPQHF
DNA: TGTGCCAGCAGCCGGAGGCCCGATCAGCCCCAGCATTTT

J: TRBJ2-2
V: TRBV11-3
D: -
size: many
CDR3: CASSLGGGPGELFF
DNA: TGTGCCAGCAGCTTGGGAGGGGGCCCCGGGGAGCTGTTTTTT

J: TRBJ2-3
V: TRBV23-1
D: -
size: -
CDR3: CASSRRDGDTQYF
DNA: TGCGCCAGCAGCAGACGGGACGGTGATACGCAGTATTTT

J: TRBJ2-6
V: TRBV25-1
D: -
size: -
CDR3: CASSEYGGSGANVLTF
DNA: TGTGCCAGCAGTGAATACGGGGGAAGTGGGGCCAACGTCCTGACTTTC

J: TRBJ1-5
V: TRBV10-2
D: TRBD1
size: few
CDR3: CASIRPGQGNQPQHF
DNA: TGCGCCAGCATTAGACCGGGACAGGGGAATCAGCCCCAGCATTTT

J: TRBJ2-7
V: TRBV6-8
D: TRBD1
size: few
CDR3: CASSYSDMRQGSGEQYF
DNA: TGTGCCAGCAGTTACTCGGACATGCGACAGGGGTCTGGGGAGCAGTACTTC

J: TRBJ1-5
V: TRBV12-5
D: -
size: once
CDR3: CASGFSPSNQPQHF
DNA: TGTGCTAGTGGTTTTTCCCCCAGCAATCAGCCCCAGCATTTT

J: TRBJ2-5
V: TRBV11-3
D: TRBD2
size: many
CDR3: CASSLKPGGRETQYF
DNA: TGTGCTAGCAGCTTAAAGCCGGGGGGGCGAGAGACCCAGTACTTC

J: TRBJ1-2
V: TRBV6-8
D: TRBD1
size: few
CDR3: CASSPDRGHGYTF
DNA: TGTGCCAGCAGTCCGGACAGGGGCCATGGCTACACCTTC

J: TRBJ1-1
V: TRBV5-1
D: -
size: -
CDR3: CASSLAAGMNTEAFF
DNA: TGCGCCAGCAGCTTGGCCGCAGGGATGAACACTGAAGCTTTCTTT